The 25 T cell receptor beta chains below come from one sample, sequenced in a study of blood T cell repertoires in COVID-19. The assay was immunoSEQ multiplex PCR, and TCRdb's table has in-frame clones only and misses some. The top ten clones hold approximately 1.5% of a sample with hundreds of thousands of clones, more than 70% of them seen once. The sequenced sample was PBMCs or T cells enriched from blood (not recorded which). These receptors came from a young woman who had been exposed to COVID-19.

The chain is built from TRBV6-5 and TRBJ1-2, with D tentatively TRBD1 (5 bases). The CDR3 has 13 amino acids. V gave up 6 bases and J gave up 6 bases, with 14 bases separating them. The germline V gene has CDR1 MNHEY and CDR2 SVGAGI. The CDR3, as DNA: TGTGCCAGCAGGAACCAGGGTAAAAATGGCTACACCTTC. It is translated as CASRNQGKNGYTF.

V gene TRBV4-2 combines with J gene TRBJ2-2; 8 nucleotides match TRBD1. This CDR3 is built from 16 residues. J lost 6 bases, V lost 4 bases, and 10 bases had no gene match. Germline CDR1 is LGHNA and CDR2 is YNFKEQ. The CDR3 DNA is TGTGCCAGCAGCCCGCGACCGGGACAGGCCCCCGGGGAGCTGTTTTTT. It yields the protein CASSPRPGQAPGELFF.

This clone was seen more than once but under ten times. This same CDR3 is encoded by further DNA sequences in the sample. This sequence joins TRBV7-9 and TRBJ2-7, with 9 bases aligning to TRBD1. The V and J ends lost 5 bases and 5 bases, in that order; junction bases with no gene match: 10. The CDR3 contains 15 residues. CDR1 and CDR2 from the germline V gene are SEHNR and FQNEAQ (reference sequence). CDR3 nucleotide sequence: TGTGCCAGCAGCCCCAGGCCGGGACAGGGCCACGAGCAGTACTTC. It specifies CASSPRPGQGHEQYF.

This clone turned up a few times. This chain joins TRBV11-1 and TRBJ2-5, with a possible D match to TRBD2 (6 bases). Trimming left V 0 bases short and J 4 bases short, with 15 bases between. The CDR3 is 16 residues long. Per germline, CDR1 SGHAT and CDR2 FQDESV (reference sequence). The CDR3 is CASSLAYREKGETQYF. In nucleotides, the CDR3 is TGTGCCAGCAGCTTAGCTTACCGGGAGAAGGGAGAGACCCAGTACTTC.

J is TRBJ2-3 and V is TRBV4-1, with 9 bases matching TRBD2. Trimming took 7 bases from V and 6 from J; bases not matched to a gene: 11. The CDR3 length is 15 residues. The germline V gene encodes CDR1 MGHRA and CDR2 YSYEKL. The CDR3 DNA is TGCGCCAGCACAGGGACGGGACTAGCTGCGGATACGCAGTATTTT. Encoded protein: CASTGTGLAADTQYF.

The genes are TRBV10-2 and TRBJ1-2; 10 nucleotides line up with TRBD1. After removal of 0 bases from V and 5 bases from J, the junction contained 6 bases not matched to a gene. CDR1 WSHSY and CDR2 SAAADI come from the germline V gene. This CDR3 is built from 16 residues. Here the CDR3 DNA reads TGCGCCAGCAGTGAGTCTAGGGACAGGGGATGGTATGGCTACACCTTC. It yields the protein CASSESRDRGWYGYTF.

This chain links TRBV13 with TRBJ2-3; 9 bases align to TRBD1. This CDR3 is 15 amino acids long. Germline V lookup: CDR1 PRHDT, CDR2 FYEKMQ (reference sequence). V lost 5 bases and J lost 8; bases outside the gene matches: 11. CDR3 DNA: TGTGCCAGCAGCAGTGGGACAGGGAGGTCAAGTACGCAGTATTTT. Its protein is CASSSGTGRSSTQYF. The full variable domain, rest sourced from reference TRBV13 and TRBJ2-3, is AAGVIQSPRHLIKEKRETATLKCYPIPRHDTVYWYQQGPGQDPQFLISFYEKMQSDKGSIPDRFSAQQFSDYHSELNMSSLELGDSALYFCASSSGTGRSSTQYFGPGTRLTVL.

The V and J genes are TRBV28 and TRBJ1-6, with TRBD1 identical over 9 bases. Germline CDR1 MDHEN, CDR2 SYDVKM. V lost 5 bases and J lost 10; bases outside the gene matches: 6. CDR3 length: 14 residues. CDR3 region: CASSPGQGSSPLHF. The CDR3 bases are TGTGCCAGCAGTCCGGGACAGGGCTCCTCACCCCTCCACTTT.

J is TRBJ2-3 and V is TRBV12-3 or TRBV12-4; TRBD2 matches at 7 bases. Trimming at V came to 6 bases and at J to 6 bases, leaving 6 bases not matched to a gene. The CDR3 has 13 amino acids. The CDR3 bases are TGTGCCAGCAGGTGGGACTACGATGATACGCAGTATTTT. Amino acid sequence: CASRWDYDDTQYF.

This CDR3 reads CASSFGQGPYEQYF. CDR3 DNA: TGTGCCAGCAGCTTTGGACAGGGACCCTACGAGCAGTACTTC. The J gene is TRBJ2-7, the V gene TRBV7-3; 8 positions agree with TRBD1. The CDR3 spans 14 residues. The junction had 3 bases not matched to a gene; V was cut back by 3 bases and J by 2 bases. CDR1 SGHTA and CDR2 FQGTGA come from the germline V gene. Together with reference TRBV7-3 and TRBJ2-7, the CDR3 gives the full variable domain: GAGVSQTPSNKVTEKGKYVELRCDPISGHTALYWYRQSLGQGPEFLIYFQGTGAADDSGLPNDRFFAVRPEGSVSTLKIQRTERGDSAVYLCASSFGQGPYEQYFGPGTRLTVT.

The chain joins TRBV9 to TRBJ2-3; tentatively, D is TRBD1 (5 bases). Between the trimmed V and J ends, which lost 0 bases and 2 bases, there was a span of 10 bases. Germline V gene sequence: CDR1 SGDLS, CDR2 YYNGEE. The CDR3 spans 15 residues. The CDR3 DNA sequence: TGTGCCAGCAGCGTAGAACCAGGGAACACAGATACGCAGTATTTT. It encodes CASSVEPGNTDTQYF.

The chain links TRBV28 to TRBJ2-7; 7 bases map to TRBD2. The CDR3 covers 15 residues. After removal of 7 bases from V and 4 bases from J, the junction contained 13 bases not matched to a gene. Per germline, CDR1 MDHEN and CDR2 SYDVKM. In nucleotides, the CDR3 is TGTGCCAGCACCTCAGTCGGGGGGAGTAAGTACGAGCAGTACTTC. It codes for CASTSVGGSKYEQYF.

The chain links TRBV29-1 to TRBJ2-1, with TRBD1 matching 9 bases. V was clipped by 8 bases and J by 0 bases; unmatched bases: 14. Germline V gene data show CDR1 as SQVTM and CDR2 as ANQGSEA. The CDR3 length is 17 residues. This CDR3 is CSLRGQGPIGSYNEQFF. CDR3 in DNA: TGCAGCTTGAGGGGACAGGGCCCTATCGGCTCCTACAATGAGCAGTTCTTC.

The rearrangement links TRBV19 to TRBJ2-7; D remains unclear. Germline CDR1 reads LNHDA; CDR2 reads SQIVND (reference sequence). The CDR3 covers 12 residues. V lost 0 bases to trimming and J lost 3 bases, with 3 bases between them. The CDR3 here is CASSIDSYEQYF. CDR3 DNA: TGTGCCAGTAGTATAGACAGCTACGAGCAGTACTTC.

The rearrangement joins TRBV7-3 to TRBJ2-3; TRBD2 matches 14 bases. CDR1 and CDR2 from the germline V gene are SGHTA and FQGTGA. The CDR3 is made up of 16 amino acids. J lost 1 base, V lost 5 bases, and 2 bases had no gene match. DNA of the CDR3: TGTGCCAGCAGCACGGGACTAGCGGGGGGCACAGATACGCAGTATTTT. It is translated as CASSTGLAGGTDTQYF.

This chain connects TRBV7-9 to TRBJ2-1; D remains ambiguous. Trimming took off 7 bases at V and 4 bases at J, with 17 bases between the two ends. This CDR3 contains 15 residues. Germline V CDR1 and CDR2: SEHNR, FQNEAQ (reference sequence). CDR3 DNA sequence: TGTGCCAGCACCCCGGGTGGTTCTAAGTACAATGAGCAGTTCTTC. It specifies CASTPGGSKYNEQFF.

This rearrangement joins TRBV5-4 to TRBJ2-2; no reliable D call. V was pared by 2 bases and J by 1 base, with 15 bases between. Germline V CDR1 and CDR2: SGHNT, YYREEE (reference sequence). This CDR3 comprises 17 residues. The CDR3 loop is CASSFLFLAENTGELFF. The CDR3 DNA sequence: TGTGCCAGCAGCTTTTTATTCCTGGCGGAGAACACCGGGGAGCTGTTTTTT.

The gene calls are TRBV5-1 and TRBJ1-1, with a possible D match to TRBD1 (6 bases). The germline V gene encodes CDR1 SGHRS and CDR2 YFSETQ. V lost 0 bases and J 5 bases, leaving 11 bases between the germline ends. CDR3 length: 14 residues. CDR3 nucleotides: TGCGCCAGCAGCTTGGCGGGGGGCGATACTGAAGCTTTCTTT. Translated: CASSLAGGDTEAFF.

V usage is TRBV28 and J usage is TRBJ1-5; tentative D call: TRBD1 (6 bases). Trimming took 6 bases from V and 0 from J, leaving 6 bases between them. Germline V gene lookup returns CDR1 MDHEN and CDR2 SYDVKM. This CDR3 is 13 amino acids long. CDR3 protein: CASRTGSNQPQHF. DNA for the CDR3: TGTGCCAGCAGGACAGGTAGCAATCAGCCCCAGCATTTT. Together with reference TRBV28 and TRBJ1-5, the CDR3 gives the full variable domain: DVKVTQSSRYLVKRTGEKVFLECVQDMDHENMFWYRQDPGLGLRLIYFSYDVKMKEKGDIPEGYSVSREKKERFSLILESASTNQTSMYLCASRTGSNQPQHFGDGTRLSIL.

CDR3 residues: CATGTSGSTDTQYF. CDR3 in DNA: TGTGCCACCGGGACTAGCGGTAGCACAGATACGCAGTATTTT. The J gene is TRBJ2-3, the V gene TRBV24-1; 11 nucleotides match TRBD2. This CDR3 has 14 residues. The germline V gene encodes CDR1 KGHDR and CDR2 SFDVKD. Trimming removed 9 bases from V and 0 bases from J; junction bases left unmatched: 1.

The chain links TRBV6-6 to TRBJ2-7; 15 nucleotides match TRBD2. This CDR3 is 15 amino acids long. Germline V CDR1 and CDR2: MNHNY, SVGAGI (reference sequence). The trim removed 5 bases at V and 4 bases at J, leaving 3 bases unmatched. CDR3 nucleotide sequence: TGTGCCAGCAGTGGGACTAGCGGGGGGATTTACGAGCAGTACTTC. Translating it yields CASSGTSGGIYEQYF.

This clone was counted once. This CDR3 is CASSQGAYREKLFF. CDR3 nucleotides: TGTGCCAGCAGCCAAGGGGCTTACCGGGAAAAACTGTTTTTT. V is TRBV4-2 and J is TRBJ1-4; D remains ambiguous. The CDR3 is 14 amino acids. V lost 1 base, J lost 8 bases, and 11 bases lay in between. CDR1 is LGHNA and CDR2 is YNFKEQ in the germline V gene.

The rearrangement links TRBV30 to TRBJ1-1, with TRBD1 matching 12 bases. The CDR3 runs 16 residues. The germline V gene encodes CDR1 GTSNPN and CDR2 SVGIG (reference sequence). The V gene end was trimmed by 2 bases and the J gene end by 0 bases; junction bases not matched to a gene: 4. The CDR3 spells CAWSTGTGGLNTEAFF. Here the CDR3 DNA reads TGTGCCTGGAGTACCGGGACAGGGGGCCTGAACACTGAAGCTTTCTTT.

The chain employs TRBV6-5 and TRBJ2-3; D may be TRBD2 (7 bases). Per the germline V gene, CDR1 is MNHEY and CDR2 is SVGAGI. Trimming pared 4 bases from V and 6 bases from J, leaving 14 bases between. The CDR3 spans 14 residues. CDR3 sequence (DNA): TGTGCCAGCAGTTTAGGGGGGGCCTGGGATACGCAGTATTTT. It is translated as CASSLGGAWDTQYF.

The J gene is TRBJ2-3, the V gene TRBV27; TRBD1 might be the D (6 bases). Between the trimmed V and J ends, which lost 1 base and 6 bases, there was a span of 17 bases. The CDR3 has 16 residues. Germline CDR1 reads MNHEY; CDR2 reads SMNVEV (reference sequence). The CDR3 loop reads CASSLLGNRVQDTQYF. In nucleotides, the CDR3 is TGTGCCAGCAGTTTATTGGGGAACAGGGTTCAGGATACGCAGTATTTT.